The rows below give T cell receptor beta chains drawn from one sample of a study of cytomegalovirus exposure and HLA in healthy donors. Sequencing was performed with immunoSEQ multiplex PCR; in TCRdb, only in-frame clones are kept and a portion is missing. The sample lists 110,000 to 150,000 clones, more than 75% occurring once. Sequenced material: PBMCs. The receptors stem from a woman between 18 and 30 years old in good health and CMV-seropositive. The CDR3 runs from the conserved cysteine through the conserved F or W. D genes are given only for firm matches. Where a row states a size, it is once, few, many or the class of an expanded clone; other rows omit it.

v_call	clone_size	j_call	d_call	cdr3_aa	cdr3_nt
TRBV19	.	TRBJ1-5	.	CASRPPGGAAGQPQHF	TGTGCCAGTAGGCCCCCTGGGGGCGCGGCTGGTCAGCCCCAGCATTTT
TRBV5-1	once	TRBJ2-6	.	CASSGLASGANVLTF	TGCGCCAGCAGCGGGCTGGCATCTGGGGCCAACGTCCTGACTTTC
TRBV25-1	few	TRBJ1-2	TRBD1	CASSEQGDYGYTF	TGTGCCAGCAGTGAGCAGGGGGACTATGGCTACACCTTC
TRBV5-1	once	TRBJ2-5	.	CASSLKGAGLQETQYF	TGCGCCAGCAGCTTGAAAGGGGCGGGACTCCAAGAGACCCAGTACTTC
TRBV19	.	TRBJ1-3	TRBD1	CASSSLNRDRSGNTIYF	TGTGCCAGTAGTTCCCTAAACCGGGACAGGTCTGGAAACACCATATATTTT
TRBV6-1	.	TRBJ2-5	.	CASSELRLRGTQYF	TGTGCCAGCAGTGAATTGAGGCTGAGAGGGACCCAGTACTTC
TRBV14	.	TRBJ2-1	TRBD2	CASSRGLAVIGEQFF	TGTGCCAGCAGCCGGGGACTAGCGGTTATAGGTGAGCAGTTCTTC
TRBV7-9	.	TRBJ1-5	.	CASSQGQDQPQHF	TGTGCCAGCAGCCAGGGGCAGGATCAGCCCCAGCATTTT
TRBV14	.	TRBJ2-5	.	CASSRPVGQEEEQYF	TGTGCCAGCAGCCGTCCGGTGGGGCAGGAAGAAGAGCAGTACTTC
TRBV7-6	.	TRBJ1-5	.	CASSEGGAPGQPQHF	TGTGCCAGCAGTGAAGGGGGTGCTCCCGGTCAGCCCCAGCATTTT
TRBV21-1	.	TRBJ2-5	.	CASSTDRAQYF	TGTGCCAGCAGTACAGACAGAGCCCAGTACTTC
TRBV29-1	.	TRBJ1-1	TRBD1	CSVADRGNRIGEAFF	TGCAGCGTTGCGGACAGGGGGAACCGGATCGGTGAAGCTTTCTTT
TRBV6-6	.	TRBJ1-2	TRBD1	CASTWTGELGGYTF	TGTGCCAGCACCTGGACAGGGGAATTGGGTGGCTACACCTTC
TRBV4-3	few	TRBJ1-6	.	CASSQTAGRGDSPLHF	TGCGCCAGCAGCCAAACGGCGGGGAGAGGAGATTCACCCCTCCACTTT
TRBV27	.	TRBJ1-6	TRBD1	CASRLNRGLSPLHF	TGTGCCAGCAGATTAAACAGGGGGCTGTCACCCCTCCACTTT
TRBV6-5	.	TRBJ2-7	.	CASSYSQGIVGEQYF	TGTGCCAGCAGTTACTCGCAGGGGATAGTCGGCGAGCAGTACTTC
TRBV6-1	few	TRBJ1-2	TRBD1	CASSEEPTGIPYGYTF	TGTGCCAGCAGTGAAGAACCGACAGGGATACCCTATGGCTACACCTTC
TRBV19	once	TRBJ2-6	TRBD1	CASSTDRQGGGSGANVLTF	TGTGCCAGTAGTACCGACCGACAGGGGGGGGGCTCTGGGGCCAACGTCCTGACTTTC
TRBV7-9	.	TRBJ1-1	TRBD1	CASSIGQANTEAFF	TGTGCCAGCAGCATTGGACAGGCAAACACTGAAGCTTTCTTT
TRBV27	few	TRBJ2-5	TRBD2	CASKSGGAETQYF	TGTGCCAGCAAAAGCGGGGGGGCGGAGACCCAGTACTTC
TRBV6-1	.	TRBJ1-1	.	CASSLGINTEAFF	TGTGCCAGCAGCCTTGGCATTAACACTGAAGCTTTCTTT
TRBV9	.	TRBJ2-6	.	CASSDRVPNVLTF	TGTGCCAGCAGCGACAGGGTTCCCAACGTCCTGACTTTC
TRBV21-1	.	TRBJ2-5	.	CASSATSGEEETQYF	TGTGCCAGCAGTGCGACTAGCGGGGAAGAAGAGACCCAGTACTTC
TRBV15	.	TRBJ1-5	.	CATARWTELNQPQHF	TGTGCCACCGCTCGTTGGACTGAGCTCAATCAGCCCCAGCATTTT
TRBV4-2	few	TRBJ2-3	TRBD2	CASSQGREFSGGPPDTQYF	TGTGCCAGCAGCCAGGGCAGGGAGTTTAGCGGGGGGCCTCCAGATACGCAGTATTTT
TRBV5-4	.	TRBJ2-5	.	CASSLVGGGGPETQYF	TGTGCCAGCAGCTTGGTAGGGGGGGGAGGTCCGGAGACCCAGTACTTC
TRBV15	.	TRBJ2-5	TRBD1	CATSVGTGAETQYF	TGTGCCACCAGCGTCGGGACAGGGGCCGAGACCCAGTACTTC
TRBV2	.	TRBJ1-2	.	CASSVLTANYGYTF	TGTGCCAGCAGTGTTTTGACAGCTAACTATGGCTACACCTTC
TRBV29-1	.	TRBJ2-1	.	CSVESGASYNEQFF	TGCAGCGTTGAATCGGGTGCCTCCTACAATGAGCAGTTCTTC
TRBV7-2	.	TRBJ1-1	.	CASSSRQEAFF	TGTGCCAGCAGCTCACGACAGGAAGCTTTCTTT
TRBV7-2	.	TRBJ2-7	.	CASSPFQGDEQYF	TGTGCCAGCAGCCCTTTTCAGGGTGACGAGCAGTACTTC
TRBV7-2	.	TRBJ1-2	.	CASSLVGGLDNYGYTF	TGTGCCAGCAGCTTAGTTGGAGGGTTAGACAACTATGGCTACACCTTC
TRBV30	.	TRBJ2-7	.	CAWSLSRYEQYF	TGTGCCTGGAGTCTCTCGAGGTACGAGCAGTACTTC
TRBV30	once	TRBJ1-1	.	CASPPAGRHTEAFF	TGTGCCTCCCCACCGGCGGGGAGGCACACTGAAGCTTTCTTT
TRBV5-1	.	TRBJ2-2	TRBD1	CASSPAGTGGIGELFF	TGCGCCAGCAGCCCCGCCGGGACAGGGGGGATCGGGGAGCTGTTTTTT
TRBV6-5	.	TRBJ2-5	.	CASSYFGTSETQYF	TGTGCCAGCAGTTACTTCGGGACATCGGAGACCCAGTACTTC
TRBV6-5	.	TRBJ2-5	TRBD1	CASSAGTGSQKTQYF	TGTGCCAGCAGTGCCGGGACAGGATCACAGAAGACCCAGTACTTC
TRBV30	once	TRBJ2-5	TRBD2	CACPTVTGGGGTQYF	TGTGCCTGTCCTACGGTAACCGGCGGGGGGGGTACCCAGTACTTC
TRBV19	.	TRBJ2-3	TRBD1	CASSISGQGFTDTQYF	TGTGCCAGTAGTATATCAGGACAGGGTTTCACAGATACGCAGTATTTT
TRBV5-1	.	TRBJ1-6	.	CASSSVDSPLHF	TGCGCCAGCAGCTCGGTTGATTCACCCCTCCACTTT
TRBV11-2	.	TRBJ1-6	.	CASSPGQYNSPLHF	TGTGCCAGCAGCCCAGGACAGTATAATTCACCCCTCCACTTT
TRBV10-3	few	TRBJ2-7	.	CAISESQGVGYEQYF	TGTGCCATCAGTGAGTCACAGGGTGTAGGATACGAGCAGTACTTC
TRBV19	.	TRBJ1-2	.	CASRRERGDGYTF	TGTGCCAGTAGGAGGGAACGAGGCGATGGCTACACCTTC
TRBV5-4	once	TRBJ2-3	.	CASSHTGNTDTQYF	TGTGCCAGCAGCCACACAGGGAACACAGATACGCAGTATTTT
TRBV6-5	.	TRBJ1-5	.	CASSYSIGGDQPQHF	TGTGCCAGCAGTTACTCGATTGGGGGCGATCAGCCCCAGCATTTT
TRBV18	.	TRBJ2-4	TRBD1	CASSPLDRGKAKNIQYF	TGTGCCAGCTCACCACTGGACAGGGGAAAAGCCAAAAACATTCAGTACTTC
TRBV27	once	TRBJ1-1	TRBD1	CASSPGYRGNTEAFF	TGTGCCAGCAGTCCCGGATACAGGGGGAACACTGAAGCTTTCTTT
TRBV5-7	.	TRBJ1-5	TRBD1	CASPCRDSYSNQPQHF	TGTGCCAGCCCCTGTCGGGACAGTTATAGCAATCAGCCCCAGCATTTT
TRBV6-6	.	TRBJ1-5	.	CASSRWEGSNQPQHF	TGTGCCAGCAGTCGCTGGGAGGGTAGCAATCAGCCCCAGCATTTT
TRBV28	.	TRBJ1-6	TRBD1	CASSLQGVSSPLHF	TGTGCCAGCAGTTTGCAGGGGGTTAGTTCACCCCTCCACTTT
TRBV6-6	.	TRBJ2-5	.	CASSYSGGSETQYF	TGTGCCAGCAGTTACTCGGGCGGGTCAGAGACCCAGTACTTC
TRBV6-5	.	TRBJ2-5	.	CASSYRTPQGQETQYF	TGTGCCAGCAGTTACCGGACACCCCAGGGCCAAGAGACCCAGTACTTC